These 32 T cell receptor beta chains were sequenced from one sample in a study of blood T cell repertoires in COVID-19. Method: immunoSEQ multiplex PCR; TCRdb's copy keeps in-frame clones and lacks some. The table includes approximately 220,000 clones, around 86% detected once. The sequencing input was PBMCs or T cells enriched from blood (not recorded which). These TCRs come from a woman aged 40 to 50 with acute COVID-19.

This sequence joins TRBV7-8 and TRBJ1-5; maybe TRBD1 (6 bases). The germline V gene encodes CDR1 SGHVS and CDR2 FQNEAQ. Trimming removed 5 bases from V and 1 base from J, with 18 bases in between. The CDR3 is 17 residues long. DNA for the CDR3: TGTGCCAGCAGCCCGACACAGGGACGGCGAAGCAATCAGCCCCAGCATTTT. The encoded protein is CASSPTQGRRSNQPQHF.

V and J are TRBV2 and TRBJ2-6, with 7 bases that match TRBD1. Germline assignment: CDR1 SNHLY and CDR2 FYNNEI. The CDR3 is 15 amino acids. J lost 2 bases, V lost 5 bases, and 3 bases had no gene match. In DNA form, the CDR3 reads TGTGCCAGCAGTACCCAGGGGGCTGGGGCCAACGTCCTGACTTTC. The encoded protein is CASSTQGAGANVLTF.

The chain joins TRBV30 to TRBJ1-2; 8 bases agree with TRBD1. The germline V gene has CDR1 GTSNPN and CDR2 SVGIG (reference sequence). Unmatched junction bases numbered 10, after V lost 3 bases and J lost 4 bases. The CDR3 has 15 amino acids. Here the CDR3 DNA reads TGTGCCTGGAGCCGGGGACAGGTCTTTCCCTATGGCTACACCTTC. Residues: CAWSRGQVFPYGYTF.

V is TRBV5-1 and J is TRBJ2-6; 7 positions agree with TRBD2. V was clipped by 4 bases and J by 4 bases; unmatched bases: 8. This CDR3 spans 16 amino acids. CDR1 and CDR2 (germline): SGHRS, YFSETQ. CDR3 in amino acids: CASSPPRGSGANVLTF. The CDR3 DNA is TGCGCCAGCAGCCCCCCGCGGGGGTCCGGGGCCAACGTCCTGACTTTC.

The CDR3 coding sequence is TGCGCCAGCAGCCAGGGGACAGGGACCAACTATGGCTACACCTTC. Its protein is CASSQGTGTNYGYTF. The chain uses TRBV4-3 and TRBJ1-2, with 9 bases that match TRBD1. CDR3 size: 15 residues. Per germline, CDR1 LGHNA and CDR2 YSLEER. The J segment lost 2 bases and the V segment lost 3 bases, leaving 4 bases of the junction unmatched.

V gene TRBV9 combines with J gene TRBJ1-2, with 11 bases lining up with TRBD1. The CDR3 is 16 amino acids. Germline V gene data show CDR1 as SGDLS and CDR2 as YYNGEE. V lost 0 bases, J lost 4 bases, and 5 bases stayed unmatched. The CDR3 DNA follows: TGTGCCAGCAGCGTAGATCGGACAGGGGGCGCCTATGGCTACACCTTC. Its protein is CASSVDRTGGAYGYTF.

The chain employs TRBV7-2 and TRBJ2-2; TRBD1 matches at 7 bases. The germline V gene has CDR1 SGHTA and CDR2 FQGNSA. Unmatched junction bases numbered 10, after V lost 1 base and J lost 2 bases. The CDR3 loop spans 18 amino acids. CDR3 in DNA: TGTGCCAGCAGCTTAGACGACTGGGACAGCGTAAACACCGGGGAGCTGTTTTTT. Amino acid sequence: CASSLDDWDSVNTGELFF.

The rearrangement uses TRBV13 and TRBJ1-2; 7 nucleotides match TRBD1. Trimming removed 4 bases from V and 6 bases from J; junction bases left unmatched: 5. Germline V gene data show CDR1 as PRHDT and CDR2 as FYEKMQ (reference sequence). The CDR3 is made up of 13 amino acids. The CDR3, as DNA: TGTGCCAGCAGCTACAGGGGTCCAAATGGCTACACCTTC. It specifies CASSYRGPNGYTF.

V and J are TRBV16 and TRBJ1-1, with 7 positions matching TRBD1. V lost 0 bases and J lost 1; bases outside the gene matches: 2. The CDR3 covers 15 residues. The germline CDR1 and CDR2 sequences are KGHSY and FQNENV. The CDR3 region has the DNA TGTGCCAGCAGCCAATCTGACAGGGCGAACACTGAAGCTTTCTTT. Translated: CASSQSDRANTEAFF. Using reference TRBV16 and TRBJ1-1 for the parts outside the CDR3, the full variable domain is GEEVAQTPKHLVRGEGQKAKLYCAPIKGHSYVFWYQQVLKNEFKFLISFQNENVFDETGMPKERFSAKCLPNSPCSLEIQATKLEDSAVYFCASSQSDRANTEAFFGQGTRLTVV.

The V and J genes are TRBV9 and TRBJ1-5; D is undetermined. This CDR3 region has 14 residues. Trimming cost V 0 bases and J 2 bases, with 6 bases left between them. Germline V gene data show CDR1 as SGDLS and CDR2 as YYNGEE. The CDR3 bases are TGTGCCAGCAGCGTAGAAGCTGGCAATCAGCCCCAGCATTTT. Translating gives CASSVEAGNQPQHF.

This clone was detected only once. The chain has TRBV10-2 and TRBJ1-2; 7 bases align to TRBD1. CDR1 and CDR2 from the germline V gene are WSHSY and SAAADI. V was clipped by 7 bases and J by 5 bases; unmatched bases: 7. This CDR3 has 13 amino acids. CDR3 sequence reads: CASKDRNLYGYTF. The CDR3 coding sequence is TGCGCCAGCAAGGACAGGAACCTATATGGCTACACCTTC.

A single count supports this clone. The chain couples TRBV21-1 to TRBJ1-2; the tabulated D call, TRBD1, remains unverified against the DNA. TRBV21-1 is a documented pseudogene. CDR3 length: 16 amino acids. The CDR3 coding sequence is TGTGCCAGCAGCAACCGGGATGCGACAGGGGACTATGGCTACACCTTC. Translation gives CASSNRDATGDYGYTF.

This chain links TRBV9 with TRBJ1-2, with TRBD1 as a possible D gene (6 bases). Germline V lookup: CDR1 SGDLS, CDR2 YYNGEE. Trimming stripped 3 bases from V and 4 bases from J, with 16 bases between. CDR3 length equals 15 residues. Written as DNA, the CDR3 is TGTGCCAGCAGCGCTCCCCACGGACAGACCTATGGCTACACCTTC. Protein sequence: CASSAPHGQTYGYTF.

In nucleotides, the CDR3 is TGTGCCAGCGCCGTAGGGGGACCCAACTATGGCTACACCTTC. This translates into CASAVGGPNYGYTF. The chain joins TRBV27 to TRBJ1-2; D is perhaps TRBD1 (6 bases). Trimming removed 8 bases at V and 2 bases at J, with 15 bases between. This CDR3 has 14 amino acids. Per the germline V gene, CDR1 is MNHEY and CDR2 is SMNVEV (reference sequence).

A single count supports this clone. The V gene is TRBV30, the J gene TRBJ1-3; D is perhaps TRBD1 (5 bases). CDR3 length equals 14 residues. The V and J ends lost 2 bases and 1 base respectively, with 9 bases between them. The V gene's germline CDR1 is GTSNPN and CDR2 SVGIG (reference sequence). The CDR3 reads CAWSSGSSGNTIYF. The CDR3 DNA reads TGTGCCTGGAGTTCAGGGTCGTCTGGAAACACCATATATTTT.

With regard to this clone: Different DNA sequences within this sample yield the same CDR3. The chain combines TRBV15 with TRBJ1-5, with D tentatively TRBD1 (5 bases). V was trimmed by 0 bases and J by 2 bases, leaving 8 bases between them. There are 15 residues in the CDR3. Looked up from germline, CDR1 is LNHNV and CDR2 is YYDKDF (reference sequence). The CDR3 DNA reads TGTGCCACCAGCAGAGACCCCAGGGGCAATCAGCCCCAGCATTTT. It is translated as CATSRDPRGNQPQHF.

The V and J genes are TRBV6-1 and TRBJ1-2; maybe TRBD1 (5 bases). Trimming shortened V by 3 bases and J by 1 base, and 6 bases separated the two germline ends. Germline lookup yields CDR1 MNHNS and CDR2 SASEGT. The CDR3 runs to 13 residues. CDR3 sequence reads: CASSEQGNYGYTF. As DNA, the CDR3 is TGTGCCAGCAGTGAGCAGGGTAACTATGGCTACACCTTC.

The CDR3 loop reads CASSNQPRSTGELFF. The CDR3, as DNA: TGTGCCAGTAGCAACCAACCGCGGAGTACCGGGGAGCTGTTTTTT. J is TRBJ2-2 and V is TRBV19; D unresolved. This CDR3 spans 15 amino acids. Germline V CDR1 and CDR2: LNHDA, SQIVND (reference sequence). Trimming took 6 bases from V and 5 from J, leaving 16 bases between them.

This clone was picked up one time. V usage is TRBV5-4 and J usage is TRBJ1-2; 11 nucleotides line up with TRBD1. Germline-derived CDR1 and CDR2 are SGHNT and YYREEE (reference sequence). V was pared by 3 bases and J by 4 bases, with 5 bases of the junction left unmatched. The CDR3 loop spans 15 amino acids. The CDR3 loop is CASSSWTGGPYGYTF. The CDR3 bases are TGTGCCAGCAGCTCGTGGACAGGGGGCCCCTATGGCTACACCTTC.

CDR3 sequence: CASSFGSGGANEKLFF. The CDR3, as DNA: TGTGCCAGCAGCTTTGGGAGCGGAGGGGCTAATGAAAAACTGTTTTTT. This chain connects TRBV7-3 to TRBJ1-4, with a possible D match to TRBD1 (5 bases). Trimming cost V 3 bases and J 3 bases, with 14 bases left between them. The CDR3 extends over 16 amino acids. Germline-derived CDR1 and CDR2 are SGHTA and FQGTGA.

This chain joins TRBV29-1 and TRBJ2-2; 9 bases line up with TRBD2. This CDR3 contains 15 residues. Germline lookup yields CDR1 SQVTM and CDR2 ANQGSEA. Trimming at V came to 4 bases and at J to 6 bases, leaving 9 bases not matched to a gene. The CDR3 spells CSVASRGGPPGELFF. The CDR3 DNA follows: TGCAGCGTTGCTTCGCGGGGGGGCCCCCCCGGGGAGCTGTTTTTT.

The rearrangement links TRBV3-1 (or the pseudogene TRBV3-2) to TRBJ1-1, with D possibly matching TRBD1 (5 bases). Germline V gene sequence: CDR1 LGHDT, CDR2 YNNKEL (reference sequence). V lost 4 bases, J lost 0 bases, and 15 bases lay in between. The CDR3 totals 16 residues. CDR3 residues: CASSPMFGGMNTEAFF. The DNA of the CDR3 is TGTGCCAGCAGCCCTATGTTCGGGGGAATGAACACTGAAGCTTTCTTT.

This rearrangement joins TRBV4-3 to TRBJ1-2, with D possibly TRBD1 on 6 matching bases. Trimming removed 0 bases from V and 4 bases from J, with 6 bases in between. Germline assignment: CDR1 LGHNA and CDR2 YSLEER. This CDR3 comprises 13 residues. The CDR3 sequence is CASSQEDSYGYTF. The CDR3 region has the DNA TGCGCCAGCAGCCAAGAGGACAGCTATGGCTACACCTTC.

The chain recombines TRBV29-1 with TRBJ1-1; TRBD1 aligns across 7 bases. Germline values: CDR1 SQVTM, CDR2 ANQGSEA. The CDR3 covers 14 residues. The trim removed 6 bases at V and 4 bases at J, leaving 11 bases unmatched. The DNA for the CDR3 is TGCAGCGTGACTAAGTCAGGGGGAGGCACTGAAGCTTTCTTT. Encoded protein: CSVTKSGGGTEAFF. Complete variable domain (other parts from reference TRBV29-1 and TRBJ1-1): SAVISQKPSRDICQRGTSLTIQCQVDSQVTMMFWYRQQPGQSLTLIATANQGSEATYESGFVIDKFPISRPNLTFSTLTVSNMSPEDSSIYLCSVTKSGGGTEAFFGQGTRLTVV.

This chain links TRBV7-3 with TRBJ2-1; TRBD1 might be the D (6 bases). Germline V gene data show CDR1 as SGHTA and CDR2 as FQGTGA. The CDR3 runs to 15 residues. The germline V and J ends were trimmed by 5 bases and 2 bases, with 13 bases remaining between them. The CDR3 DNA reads TGTGCCAGCAGCCCCACAGGGATTACCTACAATGAGCAGTTCTTC. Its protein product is CASSPTGITYNEQFF.

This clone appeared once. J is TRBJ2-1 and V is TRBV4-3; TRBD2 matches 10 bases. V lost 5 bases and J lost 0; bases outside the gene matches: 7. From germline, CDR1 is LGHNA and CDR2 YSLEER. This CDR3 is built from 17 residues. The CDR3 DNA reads TGCGCCAGCAGCTCGATGTCTAGCGGGGGCTCCTACAATGAGCAGTTCTTC. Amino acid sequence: CASSSMSSGGSYNEQFF.

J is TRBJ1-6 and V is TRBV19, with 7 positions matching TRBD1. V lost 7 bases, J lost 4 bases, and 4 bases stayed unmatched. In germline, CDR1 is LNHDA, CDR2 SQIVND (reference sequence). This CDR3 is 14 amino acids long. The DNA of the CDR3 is TGTGCCAGTACCACAGGGGCATATAATTCACCCCTCCACTTT. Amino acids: CASTTGAYNSPLHF. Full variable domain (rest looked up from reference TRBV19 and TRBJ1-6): DGGITQSPKYLFRKEGQNVTLSCEQNLNHDAMYWYRQDPGQGLRLIYYSQIVNDFQKGDIAEGYSVSREKKESFPLTVTSAQKNPTAFYLCASTTGAYNSPLHFGNGTRLTVT.

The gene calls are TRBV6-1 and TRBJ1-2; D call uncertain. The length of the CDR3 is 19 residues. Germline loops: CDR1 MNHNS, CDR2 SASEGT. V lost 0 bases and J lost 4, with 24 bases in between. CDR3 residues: CASSEARRIQAFRGYGYTF. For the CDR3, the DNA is TGTGCCAGCAGTGAAGCTCGGCGGATACAAGCCTTTCGGGGCTATGGCTACACCTTC.

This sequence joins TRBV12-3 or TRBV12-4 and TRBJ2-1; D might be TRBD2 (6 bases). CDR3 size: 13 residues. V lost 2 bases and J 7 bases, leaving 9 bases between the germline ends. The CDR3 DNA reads TGTGCCAGCAGTTTACGGGAGACTAATGAGCAGTTCTTC. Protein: CASSLRETNEQFF.

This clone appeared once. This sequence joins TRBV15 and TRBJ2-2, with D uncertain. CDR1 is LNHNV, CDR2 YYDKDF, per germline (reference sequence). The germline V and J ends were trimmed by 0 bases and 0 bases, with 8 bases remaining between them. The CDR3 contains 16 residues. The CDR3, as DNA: TGTGCCACCAGCAGAGAACCGGTCGCGAACACCGGGGAGCTGTTTTTT. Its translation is CATSREPVANTGELFF.

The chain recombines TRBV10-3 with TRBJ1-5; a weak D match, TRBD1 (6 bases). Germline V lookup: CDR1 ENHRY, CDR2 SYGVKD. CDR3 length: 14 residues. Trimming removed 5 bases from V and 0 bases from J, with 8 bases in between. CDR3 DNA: TGTGCCATCAGTCCGGACAGTAGCAATCAGCCCCAGCATTTT. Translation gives CAISPDSSNQPQHF.

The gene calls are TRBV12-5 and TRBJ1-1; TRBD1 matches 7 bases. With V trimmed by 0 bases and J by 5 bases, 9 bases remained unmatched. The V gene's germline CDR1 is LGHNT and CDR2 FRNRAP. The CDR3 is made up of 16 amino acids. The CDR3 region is CASGLVSVQGLTEAFF. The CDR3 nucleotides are TGTGCTAGTGGTTTGGTATCTGTACAGGGGTTAACTGAAGCTTTCTTT.